The 16 T cell receptor beta chains reported below all come from one sample, sequenced in a study of identical twins. A single record per CDR3 protein comes from TCRdb applying MiXCR to the 5' RACE reads. The table has hundreds of thousands of distinct CDR3 sequences, 18% seen once. These records were also assigned to another study, of T cells expressing NK-cell markers.

The material sequenced was PBMCs. These receptors all stem from a woman under 30 in good health.

A few counts support this clonotype. The chain's CDR3 is CSARAGITGTGELFF. The DNA for the CDR3 is TGCAGTGCTAGAGCGGGAATAACGGGCACCGGGGAGCTGTTTTTT. V and J are TRBV20-1 and TRBJ2-2, with D perhaps TRBD2 (5 bases). Trimming pared 1 base from V and 4 bases from J, leaving 13 bases between. Germline CDR1 reads DFQATT; CDR2 reads SNEGSKA (reference sequence). The CDR3 has 15 amino acids.

This clonotype appeared a few times. The chain employs TRBV7-2 and TRBJ2-3; D may be TRBD2 (5 bases). Trimming removed 2 bases at V and 4 bases at J, with 10 bases between. Per germline, CDR1 SGHTA and CDR2 FQGNSA. This CDR3 is 14 amino acids long. The CDR3 sequence: CASSLTEDADTQYF. CDR3 nucleotides: TGTGCCAGCAGCTTAACGGAGGATGCAGATACGCAGTATTTT.

This clonotype was detected a few times. The V gene is TRBV12-3 or TRBV12-4, the J gene TRBJ2-3; 7 bases line up with TRBD2. The CDR3 is made up of 11 amino acids. V trimming: 3 bases; J trimming: 14 bases; junction bases outside the gene matches: 5. CDR3 DNA: TGTGCCAGCAGTTTTGGGGGACTAACGTATTTT. It encodes CASSFGGLTYF.

The table lists this clonotype with a few counts. V is TRBV7-2 and J is TRBJ2-1; 11 nucleotides align to TRBD2. V shed 3 bases and J 5 bases; nucleotides not matched to a gene: 3. CDR3 length: 15 amino acids. Germline-derived CDR1 and CDR2 are SGHTA and FQGNSA. DNA for the CDR3: TGTGCCAGCAGCTTTGGGACTAGCGGAAACAATGAGCAGTTCTTC. Its protein product is CASSFGTSGNNEQFF.

This clonotype turned up a few times. The rearrangement joins TRBV5-1 to TRBJ2-3, with 13 bases aligning to TRBD2. Germline V gene data show CDR1 as SGHRS and CDR2 as YFSETQ. The CDR3 spans 19 residues. The junction had 14 bases not matched to a gene; V was cut back by 4 bases and J by 3 bases. The CDR3 region is CASSPGTSGIPPGTDTQYF. The CDR3 nucleotides read TGCGCCAGCAGCCCCGGGACTAGCGGGATCCCACCAGGGACAGATACGCAGTATTTT.

The chain employs TRBV29-1 and TRBJ1-1, with D tentatively TRBD1 (6 bases). Trimming removed 4 bases from V and 4 bases from J, with 16 bases in between. The V gene's germline CDR1 is SQVTM and CDR2 ANQGSEA. The CDR3 consists of 14 residues. CDR3 protein: CSVVAFAGATEAFF. CDR3 DNA sequence: TGCAGCGTTGTAGCGTTCGCGGGGGCCACTGAAGCTTTCTTT.

This clonotype was detected ten times or more. The chain has TRBV7-6 and TRBJ2-7; 7 nucleotides match TRBD1. From germline, CDR1 is SGHVS and CDR2 FNYEAQ. Trimming took 5 bases from V and 1 from J; bases not matched to a gene: 8. This CDR3 region has 15 residues. The CDR3 reads CASSPGTADSYEQYF. The CDR3 DNA sequence: TGTGCCAGCAGCCCCGGGACAGCCGATTCCTACGAGCAGTACTTC.

This clonotype was seen a handful of times. The chain employs TRBV12-3 or TRBV12-4 and TRBJ2-3; D gene ambiguous. V was shortened by 3 bases and J by 0 bases, with 13 bases between the two germline ends. The CDR3 has 16 residues. The CDR3 is CASSLGSSPSTDTQYF. The CDR3 nucleotides read TGTGCCAGCAGTTTGGGCAGCTCCCCTAGCACAGATACGCAGTATTTT.

This clonotype has a handful of counts. The V gene is TRBV7-2, the J gene TRBJ2-7; 9 bases map to TRBD2. CDR3 size: 16 residues. Germline V gene data show CDR1 as SGHTA and CDR2 as FQGNSA. The V and J ends lost 3 bases and 3 bases, in that order; junction bases with no gene match: 9. CDR3 in DNA: TGTGCCAGCAGCTTGTCAGCGGGAGGCACTCTCTACGAGCAGTACTTC. This gives the protein CASSLSAGGTLYEQYF.

This clonotype came up a few times. The V gene is TRBV29-1, the J gene TRBJ2-2, with 7 bases identical to TRBD2. V gave up 1 base and J gave up 4 bases; unmatched junction bases: 9. Germline CDR1 and CDR2: SQVTM and ANQGSEA. The CDR3 consists of 16 residues. DNA of the CDR3: TGCAGCGTTGAAGTAGCCAGCGGGGCCGGCACCGGGGAGCTGTTTTTT. It encodes CSVEVASGAGTGELFF.

The genes are TRBV5-1 and TRBJ2-1; 11 nucleotides line up with TRBD2. V shed 4 bases and J 1 base; nucleotides not matched to a gene: 7. This CDR3 comprises 17 residues. Germline CDR1 is SGHRS and CDR2 is YFSETQ. CDR3 sequence reads: CASSPRTSGLSYNEQFF. CDR3 bases: TGCGCCAGCAGCCCCAGGACTAGCGGGCTGTCCTACAATGAGCAGTTCTTC.

The V call is TRBV14, the J call TRBJ2-7; perhaps TRBD2 as D (6 bases). The CDR3 is made up of 16 amino acids. Per germline, CDR1 SGHDN and CDR2 FVKESK. Trimming took 1 base from V and 6 from J, leaving 19 bases between them. CDR3 nucleotides: TGTGCCAGCAGCCAAGCGCTCGGGACCGGGGGAGTCGAGCAGTACTTC. Amino acid sequence: CASSQALGTGGVEQYF.

This chain joins TRBV7-3 and TRBJ1-1, with D possibly being TRBD1 (5 bases). Germline loops: CDR1 SGHTA, CDR2 FQGTGA. Between the trimmed V and J ends, which lost 0 bases and 3 bases, there was a span of 14 bases. The CDR3 has 16 amino acids. DNA for the CDR3: TGTGCCAGCAGCTTAACGTCGCTCTTAGGGGACACTGAAGCTTTCTTT. Amino acids: CASSLTSLLGDTEAFF. Using reference TRBV7-3 and TRBJ1-1 for the parts outside the CDR3, the full variable domain is GAGVSQTPSNKVTEKGKYVELRCDPISGHTALYWYRQSLGQGPEFLIYFQGTGAADDSGLPNDRFFAVRPEGSVSTLKIQRTERGDSAVYLCASSLTSLLGDTEAFFGQGTRLTVV.

The chain is built from TRBV10-3 and TRBJ2-5; 7 nucleotides match TRBD1. Germline values: CDR1 ENHRY, CDR2 SYGVKD. This CDR3 contains 15 residues. V trimming: 6 bases; J trimming: 1 base; junction bases outside the gene matches: 8. CDR3 bases: TGTGCCATCAGCAATCGGGACAGCCCCCAAGAGACCCAGTACTTC. It encodes CAISNRDSPQETQYF.

This clonotype was seen only once. At one end, the junction sequence differs from germline, possibly due to a read error. V gene TRBV20-1 combines with J gene TRBJ2-5, with D tentatively TRBD2 (6 bases). This CDR3 is 15 amino acids long. Looked up from germline, CDR1 is DFQATT and CDR2 is SNEGSKA (reference sequence). CDR3 sequence reads: CCARPHSGTGETQYF. Written as DNA, the CDR3 is TGCTGTGCTAGACCCCACTCCGGGACTGGAGAGACCCAGTACTTC.

This clonotype was detected many times. The chain carries TRBV12-3 or TRBV12-4 and TRBJ2-1; D unresolved. This CDR3 has 13 residues. V was trimmed by 1 base and J by 9 bases, leaving 10 bases between them. The CDR3 sequence: CASSLEGSGEQFF. The CDR3 DNA follows: TGTGCCAGCAGTTTAGAGGGTTCGGGTGAGCAGTTCTTC.